This T cell receptor beta chain was found in a study of OX40 agonist ivuxolimab in advanced cancers. Study-wide context: Patients received ivuxolimab, an intravenous treatment, every 2 weeks at 0.01 to 10 mg/kg. Three patients, one with hepatocellular carcinoma and two with cutaneous melanoma, achieved partial responses.

Here immunoSEQ multiplex PCR was the method, and the copy in TCRdb shows in-frame clones only, minus some. Of about 98,000 clones in the sample, approximately 90% were seen once. Sample: CD4+ or CD8+ T cells sorted from blood, taken in a trial of the OX40 agonist ivuxolimab. The sequence was obtained from an adult with an advanced solid tumor such as melanoma, head and neck, liver or kidney cancer.

CDR3 in DNA: TGCGCCAGCACAGACACTTTGAACACTGAAGCTTTCTTT. Amino acids: CASTDTLNTEAFF. This chain connects TRBV5-1 to TRBJ1-1, with no clear D. V was clipped by 6 bases and J by 0 bases, with 9 bases between them. Germline-derived CDR1 and CDR2 are SGHRS and YFSETQ. This CDR3 is built from 13 residues.